The 30 T cell receptor beta chains presented below share a single source sample, sequenced in a study of PD-1 blockade in classical Hodgkin lymphoma. After autologous stem cell transplantation all patients relapsed, and prior brentuximab vedotin exposure differed between cohorts. Repertoires were generated with immunoSEQ multiplex PCR, while TCRdb's copy carries only in-frame clones and drops some. The sample records approximately 99,000 clones, around 81% being singletons. Sequencing used peripheral blood mononuclear cells (PBMCs), obtained before the second cycle of nivolumab. These receptors all stem from a human donor with classical Hodgkin lymphoma.

This clone was seen once. The V call is TRBV28, the J call TRBJ1-1, with a tentative D call TRBD1 (6 bases). From germline, CDR1 is MDHEN and CDR2 SYDVKM. Trimming shortened V by 6 bases and J by 1 base, and 12 bases separated the two germline ends. The CDR3 spans 14 residues. The CDR3 coding sequence is TGTGCCAGCAGCCCCACAGGGACGAACACTGAAGCTTTCTTT. Its protein is CASSPTGTNTEAFF.

The CDR3 coding sequence is TGTGCCAGTAGCAAACTAGCGGGAGGGCCGGGTCCCGAGCAGTACTTC. Encoded protein: CASSKLAGGPGPEQYF. The chain couples TRBV19 to TRBJ2-7; 13 bases are a match to TRBD2. Germline V gene sequence: CDR1 LNHDA, CDR2 SQIVND (reference sequence). This CDR3 is 16 amino acids long. Trimming cost V 6 bases and J 6 bases; bases outside gene matches: 11.

The J gene is TRBJ1-1, the V gene TRBV6-5; D is ambiguous. Trimming left V 5 bases short and J 8 bases short, with 15 bases between. The CDR3 consists of 13 residues. Germline loops: CDR1 MNHEY, CDR2 SVGAGI. CDR3 bases: TGTGCCAGCAGTACCCGGACTGCTGGGGAAGCTTTCTTT. Residues: CASSTRTAGEAFF.

The V and J genes are TRBV5-3 and TRBJ1-4; 8 bases fit TRBD1. TRBV5-3 qualifies as an ORF whose function is uncertain. V lost 3 bases, J lost 8 bases, and 18 bases stayed unmatched. The CDR3 covers 18 residues. CDR3 DNA sequence: TGTGCCAGAAGCTCCGGGACAGGCGCAATACCGAGGGAGGAAAAACTGTTTTTT. Its translation is CARSSGTGAIPREEKLFF.

This chain links TRBV2 with TRBJ1-5; 7 nucleotides agree with TRBD1. The CDR3 has 13 residues. Per the germline V gene, CDR1 is SNHLY and CDR2 is FYNNEI. Unmatched junction bases numbered 6, after V lost 7 bases and J lost 6 bases. CDR3 in amino acids: CASTLQGLQPQHF. CDR3 nucleotides: TGTGCCAGCACCCTACAGGGGCTTCAGCCCCAGCATTTT.

The rearrangement joins TRBV7-6 to TRBJ1-1, with D possibly TRBD1 on 5 matching bases. This CDR3 spans 14 amino acids. Germline V CDR1 and CDR2: SGHVS, FNYEAQ. V lost 5 bases, J lost 7 bases, and 17 bases lay in between. The chain's CDR3 is CASSLGAAAREAFF. Written as DNA, the CDR3 is TGTGCCAGCAGCCTAGGGGCGGCAGCACGTGAAGCTTTCTTT.

J is TRBJ2-7 and V is TRBV4-1; weak D call: TRBD2 (5 bases). CDR3 length: 17 amino acids. V was pared by 4 bases and J by 1 base, with 20 bases between. Per the germline V gene, CDR1 is MGHRA and CDR2 is YSYEKL. The CDR3 region is CASSRIPGSGGSYEQYF. The CDR3 DNA sequence: TGCGCCAGCAGCCGGATTCCGGGGTCAGGCGGTTCCTACGAGCAGTACTTC.

This clone was recorded once. DNA of the CDR3: TGTGCCAGCAGCAAGCTAGAGGATACGCAGTATTTT. It encodes CASSKLEDTQYF. The chain recombines TRBV6-1 with TRBJ2-3; no definite D call. The V end was cut by 6 bases, the J end by 6 bases, with 10 bases between. The CDR3 sequence is 12 residues long. CDR1 and CDR2 from the germline V gene are MNHNS and SASEGT.

The sample holds many counts of this clone. The chain couples TRBV7-2 to TRBJ2-7, with TRBD2 as a possible D gene (5 bases). Per the germline V gene, CDR1 is SGHTA and CDR2 is FQGNSA. This CDR3 region has 13 residues. V was cut by 2 bases and J by 4 bases, with 9 bases left in between. The CDR3 protein is CASSLRTPYEQYF. The DNA for the CDR3 is TGTGCCAGCAGCTTAAGGACTCCTTACGAGCAGTACTTC.

V is TRBV28 and J is TRBJ2-7; 7 positions match TRBD1. CDR1 is MDHEN, CDR2 SYDVKM, per germline. CDR3 length: 17 residues. Trimming took 5 bases from V and 1 from J; bases not matched to a gene: 14. DNA of the CDR3: TGTGCCAGCAGTCCATTATTAGGGACAGCGCTTTCCTACGAGCAGTACTTC. Translating gives CASSPLLGTALSYEQYF.

The CDR3 here is CASRGPGQRTQPQHF. CDR3 DNA: TGTGCCAGCAGAGGCCCGGGACAGCGAACACAGCCCCAGCATTTT. This chain joins TRBV6-1 and TRBJ1-5; 7 positions agree with TRBD1. This CDR3 comprises 15 residues. Germline V CDR1 and CDR2: MNHNS, SASEGT. Trimming cost V 6 bases and J 7 bases; bases outside gene matches: 12.

J is TRBJ1-2 and V is TRBV7-6; D uncertain. CDR3 length: 11 amino acids. CDR1 SGHVS and CDR2 FNYEAQ come from the germline V gene. Trimming removed 1 base at V and 14 bases at J, with 11 bases between. Written as DNA, the CDR3 is TGTGCCAGCAGCTTAGTCCCCCTCGGGACCTTC. This codes for CASSLVPLGTF.

A word on this clone: This same CDR3 is encoded by further DNA sequences in the sample. V usage is TRBV7-9 and J usage is TRBJ2-5, with TRBD2 matching 8 bases. The CDR3 loop spans 14 amino acids. V lost 5 bases and J lost 4; bases outside the gene matches: 6. CDR1 and CDR2 from the germline V gene are SEHNR and FQNEAQ (reference sequence). For the CDR3, the DNA is TGTGCCAGCAGCCCCCGGGGGGGTGGAGAGACCCAGTACTTC. Its translation: CASSPRGGGETQYF.

This clone was recorded a few times. This CDR3 reads CAPQGGAHF. For the CDR3, the DNA is TGTGCCCCCCAAGGAGGAGCGCATTTT. V is TRBV25-1 and J is TRBJ1-5; the D is unclear. The V end lost 11 bases, the J end lost 15 bases, and 14 bases lay between the germline ends. The CDR3 spans 9 residues. Germline-derived CDR1 and CDR2 are MGHDK and SYGVNS.

The CDR3 bases are TGTGCCATCAGTGAGTCGGGGGATGGGACTGAAGCTTTCTTT. This codes for CAISESGDGTEAFF. The rearrangement joins TRBV10-3 to TRBJ1-1; D possibly corresponds to TRBD1 (5 bases). Per the germline V gene, CDR1 is ENHRY and CDR2 is SYGVKD. This CDR3 region has 14 residues. The ends were cut back, 0 bases at V and 5 bases at J, with 10 bases in the middle.

CDR3: CASSLGQPLDEQYF. In DNA form, the CDR3 reads TGCGCCAGCAGCTTGGGACAGCCTTTGGACGAGCAGTACTTC. V gene TRBV5-1 combines with J gene TRBJ2-7, with D perhaps TRBD1 (5 bases). This CDR3 is 14 amino acids long. Per the germline V gene, CDR1 is SGHRS and CDR2 is YFSETQ. V was shortened by 0 bases and J by 5 bases, with 12 bases between the two germline ends.

The V gene is TRBV10-3, the J gene TRBJ1-4, with 7 nucleotides matching TRBD1. CDR1 and CDR2 (germline): ENHRY, SYGVKD. Trimming removed 11 bases from V and 4 bases from J; junction bases left unmatched: 7. This CDR3 is built from 13 residues. The CDR3 sequence: CAARQGINEKLFF. The CDR3 region has the DNA TGTGCCGCGAGACAGGGTATTAATGAAAAACTGTTTTTT.

This chain links TRBV2 with TRBJ1-5; D remains ambiguous. V was pared by 7 bases and J by 4 bases, with 8 bases between. CDR3 size: 12 residues. Germline V lookup: CDR1 SNHLY, CDR2 FYNNEI. The CDR3 DNA reads TGTGCCAGCAACGAGGGAAATCAGCCCCAGCATTTT. Its protein is CASNEGNQPQHF.

V gene TRBV7-2 combines with J gene TRBJ2-1, with 11 bases lining up with TRBD2. The germline V gene has CDR1 SGHTA and CDR2 FQGNSA. The CDR3 covers 15 residues. V was pared by 5 bases and J by 3 bases, with 3 bases of the junction left unmatched. DNA for the CDR3: TGTGCCAGCAGCCCCGGACTAGCGGGCTACAATGAGCAGTTCTTC. Protein product: CASSPGLAGYNEQFF.

The chain has TRBV7-9 and TRBJ1-1, with D possibly matching TRBD1 (6 bases). The CDR3 runs 13 residues. Trimming shortened V by 5 bases and J by 6 bases, and 13 bases separated the two germline ends. Germline CDR1 and CDR2: SEHNR and FQNEAQ (reference sequence). This CDR3 is CASSDWGASEAFF. For the CDR3, the DNA is TGTGCCAGCAGCGATTGGGGGGCATCTGAAGCTTTCTTT.

The chain is built from TRBV5-4 and TRBJ2-7; 14 nucleotides align to TRBD2. The CDR3 is made up of 15 amino acids. CDR1 and CDR2 from the germline V gene are SGHNT and YYREEE (reference sequence). V gave up 4 bases and J gave up 4 bases; unmatched junction bases: 4. CDR3 DNA: TGTGCCAGCAGCGCCGGGACTAGCGGGAGTTACGAGCAGTACTTC. It encodes CASSAGTSGSYEQYF.

The genes are TRBV4-2 and TRBJ2-5, with a weak D call TRBD2 (6 bases). TRBJ2-7 matches the DNA end more closely, so the J call is doubtful. Germline CDR1 LGHNA, CDR2 YNFKEQ. This CDR3 has 18 amino acids. The CDR3 region has the DNA TGTGCCAGCAGCCGCCGGCCGGGGGACCCAAGTAGAACCTACGAGCAGTACTTC. It yields the protein CASSRRPGDPSRTYEQYF.

This clone was counted only a few times. V gene TRBV7-2 combines with J gene TRBJ2-1, with D possibly matching TRBD2 (5 bases). V was clipped by 4 bases and J by 0 bases, with 16 bases between them. The CDR3 sequence is 17 residues long. Germline V lookup: CDR1 SGHTA, CDR2 FQGNSA. The CDR3 coding sequence is TGTGCCAGCAGCTCAGGACCTAGCCGTATCTCCTACAATGAGCAGTTCTTC. Protein: CASSSGPSRISYNEQFF.

This clone was seen a few times. CDR3 protein: CASSRTAREDEQYF. The CDR3 nucleotides are TGCGCCAGCAGCAGGACAGCTCGGGAGGACGAGCAGTACTTC. The V and J genes are TRBV4-1 and TRBJ2-7; weak D call: TRBD2 (7 bases). The ends were cut back, 5 bases at V and 5 bases at J, with 16 bases in the middle. This CDR3 comprises 14 residues. CDR1 is MGHRA and CDR2 is YSYEKL in the germline V gene.

CDR3 amino acids: CASSLAGRFNSPLHF. The CDR3 bases are TGTGCCAGCAGCTTGGCGGGGAGGTTTAATTCACCCCTCCACTTT. The J gene is TRBJ1-6, the V gene TRBV5-6; D ambiguous. CDR3 length: 15 amino acids. The V and J ends lost 0 bases and 6 bases respectively, with 10 bases between them. Germline V gene lookup returns CDR1 SGHDT and CDR2 YYEEEE.

The chain uses TRBV6-4 and TRBJ2-1; maybe TRBD1 (5 bases). V was pared by 0 bases and J by 5 bases, with 5 bases between. This CDR3 spans 13 amino acids. Germline V gene sequence: CDR1 MRHNA, CDR2 SNTAGT. CDR3 loop: CASSDSDNNEQFF. CDR3 nucleotides: TGTGCCAGCAGTGACTCGGACAACAATGAGCAGTTCTTC.

The rearrangement uses TRBV7-6 and TRBJ1-2; TRBD1 aligns across 7 bases. V lost 1 base and J lost 7; bases outside the gene matches: 0. The CDR3 is 12 amino acids. Germline CDR1 SGHVS, CDR2 FNYEAQ. CDR3 sequence (DNA): TGTGCCAGCAGCTTAGAGGGGGCTGGCTACACCTTC. It specifies CASSLEGAGYTF.

The chain combines TRBV9 with TRBJ2-3; TRBD2 matches 10 bases. Per the germline V gene, CDR1 is SGDLS and CDR2 is YYNGEE. This CDR3 contains 18 residues. The trim removed 3 bases at V and 0 bases at J, leaving 10 bases unmatched. In DNA form, the CDR3 reads TGTGCCAGCAGCGGCACTAGCGGGAAACTAACTAGCACAGATACGCAGTATTTT. It codes for CASSGTSGKLTSTDTQYF.

This clone was found a few times. The chain recombines TRBV10-3 with TRBJ1-4; the D gene is possibly TRBD1 (5 bases). Trimming took off 6 bases at V and 4 bases at J, with 9 bases between the two ends. The CDR3 extends over 13 amino acids. CDR1 is ENHRY, CDR2 SYGVKD, per germline. CDR3 nucleotide sequence: TGTGCCATCAGGCGGGACGGTAATGAAAAACTGTTTTTT. Translated, it gives CAIRRDGNEKLFF.

The J gene is TRBJ2-3, the V gene TRBV15, with 7 positions matching TRBD2. The CDR3 has 15 residues. J gave up 5 bases and V 1 base, and 6 bases lay outside the gene matches. CDR1 and CDR2 (germline): LNHNV, YYDKDF (reference sequence). The CDR3 sequence: CATSRVTSYGDTQYF. The CDR3 DNA sequence: TGTGCCACCAGCAGAGTGACTAGCTATGGAGATACGCAGTATTTT.